These 9 T cell receptor beta chains were all obtained from the same sample, sequenced in a study of regulatory T cells in long-lasting Graves disease. Described time point: newly diagnosed GD, antithyroid drugs for less than 3 months. PBMC-derived RNA was used for the TCR library. Combining iRepertoire HTBI primers with Arm-PCR of CDR3 regions, the authors built TCR beta libraries. TCRdb analysed the multiplex PCR reads with MiXCR anew, one entry per CDR3 protein. The sample has 400,000 to 550,000 distinct CDR3 sequences, about 15% seen once; the top ten hold 15% to 20%. These same records also appear under a second study, on T cells in Graves' hyperthyroidism and ophthalmopathy.

The sample in question was peripheral blood mononuclear cells (PBMCs), obtained at new diagnosis, from a patient treated with antithyroid drugs. Receptors originate from a woman aged 25-40 years with Graves disease.

This clonotype occurred many times. CDR3 nucleotide sequence: TGCAGTGCACCAGACTTTAGCTCCTACAATGAGCAGTTCTTC. Translated: CSAPDFSSYNEQFF. The rearrangement links TRBV20-1 to TRBJ2-1; D is ambiguous. Per germline, CDR1 DFQATT and CDR2 SNEGSKA (reference sequence). This CDR3 has 14 amino acids. Trimming shortened V by 6 bases and J by 0 bases, and 12 bases separated the two germline ends.

CDR3 in amino acids: CAISEASDNSPLHF. CDR3 coding DNA: TGTGCCATCAGTGAAGCTTCGGATAATTCACCCCTCCACTTT. V is TRBV10-3 and J is TRBJ1-6; D uncertain. This CDR3 is built from 14 residues. The V end was cut by 3 bases, the J end by 5 bases, with 8 bases between. Germline V lookup: CDR1 ENHRY, CDR2 SYGVKD.

At least ten counts were recorded for this clonotype. The chain uses TRBV20-1 and TRBJ1-1, with TRBD1 as a possible D gene (5 bases). The CDR3 is 12 amino acids. Per germline, CDR1 DFQATT and CDR2 SNEGSKA (reference sequence). The V and J ends lost 6 bases and 6 bases respectively, with 14 bases between them. This chain's CDR3 is CSASRDGPEAFF. The DNA of the CDR3 is TGCAGTGCCTCACGGGACGGCCCTGAAGCTTTCTTT.

This clonotype was counted at least ten times. The chain joins TRBV30 to TRBJ1-5; a possible D gene is TRBD1 (5 bases). This CDR3 has 14 residues. V lost 0 bases to trimming and J lost 4 bases, with 10 bases between them. Germline CDR1 GTSNPN, CDR2 SVGIG (reference sequence). Here the CDR3 DNA reads TGTGCCTGGAGTGTACTGGGGGGGAATCAGCCCCAGCATTTT. Translated, it gives CAWSVLGGNQPQHF.

This clonotype showed up just a few times. The chain combines TRBV27 with TRBJ2-7, with 13 bases fitting TRBD2. This CDR3 contains 16 residues. The junction had 11 bases not matched to a gene; V was cut back by 5 bases and J by 7 bases. Per the germline V gene, CDR1 is MNHEY and CDR2 is SMNVEV (reference sequence). The CDR3 reads CASSEIGLAGAWEQYF. The DNA of the CDR3 is TGTGCCAGCAGTGAAATCGGACTAGCGGGAGCGTGGGAGCAGTACTTC.

This clonotype was detected a few times. The chain couples TRBV5-1 to TRBJ2-2; possible D gene TRBD1, 7 bases. The CDR3 is 14 residues long. Trimming removed 6 bases at V and 3 bases at J, with 12 bases between. CDR1 is SGHRS, CDR2 YFSETQ, per germline. This CDR3 reads CASTEGQYTGELFF. DNA for the CDR3: TGCGCCAGCACGGAGGGACAGTACACCGGGGAGCTGTTTTTT.

In its sample, this clonotype was seen many times. The rearrangement uses TRBV12-3 or TRBV12-4 and TRBJ2-1, with 12 bases matching TRBD2. The trim removed 5 bases at V and 3 bases at J, leaving 8 bases unmatched. The CDR3 contains 17 residues. CDR3 loop: CASSPNPGLAGYNEQFF. In nucleotides, the CDR3 is TGTGCCAGCAGTCCAAACCCGGGACTAGCGGGCTACAATGAGCAGTTCTTC.

This clonotype came up many times. The chain links TRBV30 to TRBJ2-7, with D possibly TRBD2 on 5 matching bases. The CDR3 totals 14 residues. The V gene's germline CDR1 is GTSNPN and CDR2 SVGIG (reference sequence). V dropped 0 bases and J dropped 3 bases, with 12 bases sitting between them. CDR3 amino acids: CAWSVGGIGYEQYF. The CDR3 DNA reads TGTGCCTGGAGTGTAGGAGGTATCGGCTACGAGCAGTACTTC.

This chain connects TRBV4-3 to TRBJ2-2; D ambiguous. Germline V gene sequence: CDR1 LGHNA, CDR2 YSLEER. The CDR3 has 15 residues. V shed 0 bases and J shed 6 bases, with 11 bases lying between them. The CDR3 nucleotides are TGCGCCAGCAGCCAAGATCCGCCCGGACCCGGGGAGCTGTTTTTT. As protein: CASSQDPPGPGELFF.